The clone carrying this T cell receptor beta chain was seen repeatedly, ten times or more. This specimen comes from a study of CD8+CD57+ T cells in acquired aplastic anemia. About the research overall: The sorted CD4+ and CD8+ cells yielded an average around 3.2 ug of DNA.

Only patients with CD8+CD57+ cell expansion on flow cytometry were chosen for sequencing. Severe acquired aplastic anemia affected all patients. According to the study, genomic DNA was the template for TCR beta VDJ and CDR3 profiling. TCRdb redid the calling of the reads with MiXCR, one entry per CDR3 protein. This sample has around 200,000 distinct CDR3 sequences, with 55% to 65% found just once. J gave up 4 bases and V 1 base, and 1 base lay outside the gene matches. The germline V gene encodes CDR1 MNHNS and CDR2 SASEGT. The length of the CDR3 is 15 residues. The chain couples TRBV6-1 to TRBJ2-3, with 11 bases aligning to TRBD1. The clonotype comes from a human donor with aplastic anemia. The source material was sorted CD4+, CD8+, or CD8+CD57+ T cells (not recorded which) from PBMCs. This chain's CDR3 is CASSEGTGGADTQYF. In DNA form, the CDR3 reads TGTGCCAGCAGTGAAGGGACAGGGGGCGCAGATACGCAGTATTTT.